This is a list of T cell receptor beta chains from one sample in a study of cytomegalovirus exposure and HLA in healthy donors. Measured with immunoSEQ multiplex PCR; TCRdb has only the in-frame clones, and not every one. The sample has under 150,000 clones, nearly 85% seen once; the top ten hold roughly 3.4%. Input material: PBMCs. These receptors were taken from a male donor in good health and CMV-seronegative. Both conserved end residues are part of each CDR3. D genes are given only for firm matches. The size entry is marked missing in some rows and otherwise reads once, few, many or a size class.

TRBJ2-1 | TRBD1 | TRBV27 | once | CASSWNRGNEQFF | TGTGCCAGCAGTTGGAACAGGGGCAATGAGCAGTTCTTC
TRBJ2-7 | TRBD1 | TRBV28 | . | CASRGQGRYEQYF | TGTGCCAGCAGGGGACAGGGACGCTACGAGCAGTACTTC
TRBJ1-2 | TRBD1 | TRBV23-1 | once | CASSQCGQGAVDIYGYTF | TGCGCCAGCAGTCAATGCGGACAGGGGGCGGTCGATATCTATGGCTACACCTTC
TRBJ2-7 | . | TRBV27 | . | CASSSGEAYEQYF | TGTGCCAGCAGTTCTGGGGAGGCCTACGAGCAGTACTTC
TRBJ1-1 | TRBD1 | TRBV25-1 | . | CASSTGGTNTEAFF | TGTGCCAGCAGTACAGGGGGTACGAACACTGAAGCTTTCTTT
TRBJ2-6 | . | TRBV5-5 | . | CASSFTGIGANVLTF | TGTGCCAGCAGCTTCACAGGGATCGGGGCCAACGTCCTGACTTTC
TRBJ2-5 | . | TRBV9 | . | CASSVVAGNQETQYF | TGTGCCAGCAGCGTAGTCGCCGGGAACCAAGAGACCCAGTACTTC
TRBJ1-4 | TRBD1 | TRBV28 | . | CASAGQGANNEKLFF | TGTGCCAGTGCGGGACAGGGGGCGAATAATGAAAAACTGTTTTTT
TRBJ1-3 | . | TRBV10-3 | . | CAISESSAEGLSGNTIYF | TGTGCCATCAGTGAGTCTTCGGCGGAAGGCCTCTCTGGAAACACCATATATTTT
TRBJ1-1 | TRBD1 | TRBV12-5 | . | CASGFGTEEPQDTEAFF | TGTGCTAGTGGTTTTGGGACAGAGGAGCCCCAGGACACTGAAGCTTTCTTT
TRBJ2-1 | TRBD2 | TRBV7-9 | once | CASSFTSGHDNEQFF | TGTGCCAGCAGCTTTACTAGCGGACACGACAATGAGCAGTTCTTC
TRBJ2-7 | TRBD2 | TRBV7-2 | . | CASSPLAGEQYF | TGTGCCAGCAGCCCCTTAGCGGGAGAGCAGTACTTC
TRBJ2-5 | TRBD2 | TRBV6-5 | . | CASSYSASGRGETQYF | TGTGCCAGCAGTTACTCGGCTAGCGGGAGGGGAGAGACCCAGTACTTC
TRBJ1-2 | . | TRBV5-4 | . | CASSLVQTNYGYTF | TGTGCCAGCAGCTTGGTGCAGACTAACTATGGCTACACCTTC
TRBJ1-2 | TRBD1 | TRBV6-1 | . | CASRQGDYGYTF | TGTGCCAGCAGACAGGGGGACTATGGCTACACCTTC
TRBJ2-1 | . | TRBV28 | . | CASSFIQGSWNEQFF | TGTGCCAGCAGTTTTATCCAGGGATCCTGGAATGAGCAGTTCTTC
TRBJ2-1 | TRBD2 | TRBV7-9 | . | CASSLEAGDKFF | TGTGCCAGCAGCTTAGAAGCGGGAGATAAGTTCTTC
TRBJ1-2 | . | TRBV2 | . | CASSEGGGLGYGYTF | TGTGCCAGCAGTGAAGGGGGGGGCCTCGGCTATGGCTACACCTTC
TRBJ1-2 | TRBD1 | TRBV2 | . | CASTGDINYGYTF | TGTGCCAGTACAGGGGATATTAACTATGGCTACACCTTC
TRBJ2-1 | TRBD2 | TRBV5-4 | . | CASSRLFGQRGEEQFF | TGTGCCAGCAGCCGCCTTTTTGGACAGCGGGGGGAAGAGCAGTTCTTC
TRBJ1-5 | TRBD1 | TRBV2 | . | CASNLLGQGHQPQHF | TGTGCCAGCAACCTTCTGGGACAGGGGCATCAGCCCCAGCATTTT
TRBJ2-1 | . | TRBV18 | . | CASSPPNGRVLDEQFF | TGTGCCAGCTCACCACCCAACGGGAGAGTTTTAGATGAGCAGTTCTTC
TRBJ1-3 | . | TRBV27 | . | CASRPGGSGNTIYF | TGTGCCAGCAGGCCCGGTGGCTCTGGAAACACCATATATTTT
TRBJ1-4 | TRBD1 | TRBV7-8 | . | CASSSGTVATNEKLFF | TGTGCCAGCAGCTCCGGGACAGTTGCAACTAATGAAAAACTGTTTTTT
TRBJ2-1 | . | TRBV4-1 | few | CASSQLFNEQFF | TGCGCCAGCAGCCAACTCTTTAATGAGCAGTTCTTC
TRBJ2-2 | TRBD2 | TRBV19 | . | CASSRLGLAGTNTGELFF | TGTGCCAGTAGTCGGCTGGGACTAGCGGGAACCAACACCGGGGAGCTGTTTTTT
TRBJ2-7 | TRBD1 | TRBV11-2 | . | CASSPGQTYEQYF | TGTGCCAGCAGCCCGGGACAGACCTACGAGCAGTACTTC
TRBJ2-7 | . | TRBV27 | . | CASSFTGSSYEQYF | TGTGCCAGCAGTTTCACAGGGAGCTCCTACGAGCAGTACTTC
TRBJ1-1 | . | TRBV7-3 | . | CAGSPVGSGAEAFF | TGTGCCGGCAGCCCCGTCGGGAGTGGAGCTGAAGCTTTCTTT
TRBJ1-2 | . | TRBV13 | . | CASSLEGNYGYTF | TGTGCCAGCAGCTTGGAGGGGAACTATGGCTACACCTTC
TRBJ2-2 | . | TRBV6-6 | few | CASRQTGSDTGELFF | TGTGCCAGCAGACAGACAGGTTCAGACACCGGGGAGCTGTTTTTT
TRBJ2-7 | . | TRBV2 | . | CASSEAGRSYEQYF | TGTGCCAGCAGTGAGGCAGGCCGCTCCTACGAGCAGTACTTC
TRBJ2-7 | . | TRBV6-5 | . | CASSYSGRGHEQYF | TGTGCCAGCAGTTACTCTGGCAGGGGCCACGAGCAGTACTTC
TRBJ1-1 | . | TRBV4-1 | . | CASSQSDLNTEAFF | TGCGCCAGCAGCCAGAGTGACTTGAACACTGAAGCTTTCTTT
TRBJ1-1 | . | TRBV5-1 | . | CASSLVGGQGSEAFF | TGCGCCAGCAGCTTGGTAGGAGGGCAGGGCAGTGAAGCTTTCTTT
TRBJ2-1 | . | TRBV27 | . | CASRRELLIYNEQFF | TGTGCCAGCAGGAGGGAGCTACTCATATACAATGAGCAGTTCTTC
TRBJ1-5 | . | TRBV19 | . | CASSIDQGDQPQHF | TGTGCCAGTAGTATAGATCAAGGGGATCAGCCCCAGCATTTT